One TCR beta chain is described in this entry. The antigen remains undetermined. A single base separates this from a much larger clone, so it may be a read error. Samples came from axillary lymph nodes draining the breast cancer. This sample is part of a study of breast tumors, draining lymph nodes, adjacent tissues. Study-wide points: Luminal-like breast cancer showed significantly greater tumor-nontumor repertoire similarity than basal-like breast cancer did. The data were judged consistent with most tumor T cells coming from lymph node and expanding in tumor. That most tumor T cells come from lymph nodes remained unproven. Tumors had less TCR diversity than lymph nodes, more than nontumor tissue.

TCRdb recomputed calls from the multiplex PCR reads with MiXCR, one row per CDR3 protein. Here the sample spans more than 250,000 distinct CDR3 sequences, under 35% being singletons. The CDR3 covers 14 residues. The junction had 7 bases not matched to a gene; V was cut back by 4 bases and J by 4 bases. Germline V CDR1 and CDR2: MNHEY, SVGAGI. The V and J genes are TRBV6-5 and TRBJ2-7, with TRBD2 identical over 7 bases. This receptor was taken from a female donor with breast cancer. Some clones in this sample may be carry-over from other donors' samples. The sequenced material came from axillary lymph node tissue. The DNA for the CDR3 is TGTGCCAGCAGTTCAGGCGGGAGCCCGTACGAGCAGTACTTC. Amino acids: CASSSGGSPYEQYF.